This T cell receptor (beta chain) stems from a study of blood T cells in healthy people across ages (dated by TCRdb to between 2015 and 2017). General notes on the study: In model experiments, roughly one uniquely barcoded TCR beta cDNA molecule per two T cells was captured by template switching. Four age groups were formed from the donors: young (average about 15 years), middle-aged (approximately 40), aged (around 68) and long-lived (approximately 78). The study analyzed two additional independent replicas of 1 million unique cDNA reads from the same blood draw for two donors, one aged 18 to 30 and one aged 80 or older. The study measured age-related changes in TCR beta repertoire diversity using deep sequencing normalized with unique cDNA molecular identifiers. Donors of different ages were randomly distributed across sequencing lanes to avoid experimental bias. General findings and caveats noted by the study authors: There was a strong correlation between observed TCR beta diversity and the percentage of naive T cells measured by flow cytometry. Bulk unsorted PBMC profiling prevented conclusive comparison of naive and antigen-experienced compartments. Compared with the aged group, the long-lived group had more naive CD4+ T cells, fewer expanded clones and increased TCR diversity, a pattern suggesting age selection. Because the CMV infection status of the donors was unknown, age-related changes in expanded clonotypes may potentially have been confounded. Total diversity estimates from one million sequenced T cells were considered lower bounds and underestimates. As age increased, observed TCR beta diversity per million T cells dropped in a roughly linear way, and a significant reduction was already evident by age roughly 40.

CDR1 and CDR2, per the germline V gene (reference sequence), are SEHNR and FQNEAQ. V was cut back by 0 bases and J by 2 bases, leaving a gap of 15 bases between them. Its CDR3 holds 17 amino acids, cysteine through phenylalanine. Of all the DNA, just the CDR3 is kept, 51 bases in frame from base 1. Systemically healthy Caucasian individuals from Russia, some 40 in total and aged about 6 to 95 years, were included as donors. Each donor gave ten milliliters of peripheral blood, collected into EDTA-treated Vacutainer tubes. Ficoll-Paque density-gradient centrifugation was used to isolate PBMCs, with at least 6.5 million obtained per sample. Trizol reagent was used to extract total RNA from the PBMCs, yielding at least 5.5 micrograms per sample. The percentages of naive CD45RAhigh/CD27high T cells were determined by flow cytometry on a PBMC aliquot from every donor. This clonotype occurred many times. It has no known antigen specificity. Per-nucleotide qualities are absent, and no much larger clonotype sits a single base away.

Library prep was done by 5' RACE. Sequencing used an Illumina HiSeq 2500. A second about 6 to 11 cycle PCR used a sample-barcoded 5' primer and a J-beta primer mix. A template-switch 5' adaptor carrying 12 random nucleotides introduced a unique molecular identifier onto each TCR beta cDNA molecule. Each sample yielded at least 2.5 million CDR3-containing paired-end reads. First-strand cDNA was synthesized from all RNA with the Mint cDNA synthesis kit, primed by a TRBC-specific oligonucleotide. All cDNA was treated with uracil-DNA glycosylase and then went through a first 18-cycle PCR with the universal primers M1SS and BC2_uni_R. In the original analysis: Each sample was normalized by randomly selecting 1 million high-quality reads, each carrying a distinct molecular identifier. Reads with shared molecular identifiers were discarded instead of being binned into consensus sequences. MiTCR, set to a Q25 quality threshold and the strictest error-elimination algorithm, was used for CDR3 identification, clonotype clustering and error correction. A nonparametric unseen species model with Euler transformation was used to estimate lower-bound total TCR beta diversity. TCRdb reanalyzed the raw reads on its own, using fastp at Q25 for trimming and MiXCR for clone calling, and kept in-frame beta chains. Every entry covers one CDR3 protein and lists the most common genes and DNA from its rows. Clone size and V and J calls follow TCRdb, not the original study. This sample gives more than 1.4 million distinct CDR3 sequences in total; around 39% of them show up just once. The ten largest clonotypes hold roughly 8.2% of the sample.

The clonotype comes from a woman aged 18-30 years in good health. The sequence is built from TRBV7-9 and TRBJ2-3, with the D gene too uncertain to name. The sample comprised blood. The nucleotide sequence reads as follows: TGTGCCAGCAGCTTAGCGGGGTCCTGGACCTCCACAGATACGCAGTATTTT. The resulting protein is CASSLAGSWTSTDTQYF.